Below, 27 T cell receptor beta chains from the same sample are listed, as sequenced in a study of T cell repertoires in cytomegalovirus infection (dated by TCRdb to the late 2010s). The data were produced on an Illumina HiSeq 1500. TCRdb trimmed the raw reads at Q25, called clones with MiXCR and kept productive beta chains. Merged by CDR3 protein, the rows form single entries marked with the most common genes and DNA. Across this sample there are about 360,000 distinct CDR3 sequences, with around 18% seen only once. The ten largest clonotypes hold 8.7% of the sample. The sequencing sample was made of PBMCs. These receptors were obtained from a human donor in good health (CMV status not recorded). Some clones in this sample may be carry-over from other donors' samples.

Ten or more counts support this clonotype. The chain has TRBV7-2 and TRBJ2-7; 7 bases align to TRBD2. The CDR3 totals 12 residues. Per the germline V gene, CDR1 is SGHTA and CDR2 is FQGNSA. The J segment lost 6 bases and the V segment lost 1 base, leaving 0 bases of the junction unmatched. The CDR3 region is CASSLGGGEQYF. CDR3 nucleotides: TGTGCCAGCAGCTTAGGGGGGGGCGAGCAGTACTTC.

This clonotype was counted a few times. The V gene is TRBV27, the J gene TRBJ1-6; D is unclear. The CDR3 contains 14 residues. V was cut by 0 bases and J by 7 bases, with 7 bases left in between. Per the germline V gene, CDR1 is MNHEY and CDR2 is SMNVEV (reference sequence). CDR3 nucleotide sequence: TGTGCCAGCAGTTTATCGTTCCCGAATTCACCCCTCCACTTT. Encoded protein: CASSLSFPNSPLHF.

The rearrangement uses TRBV29-1 and TRBJ2-1; 10 bases are a match to TRBD2. CDR1 SQVTM and CDR2 ANQGSEA come from the germline V gene. CDR3 length: 14 residues. V shed 7 bases, J shed 9 bases, and the junction held 12 bases outside the gene matches. CDR3 in amino acids: CSAVSGGLRGEQFF. CDR3 nucleotide sequence: TGCAGCGCTGTTAGCGGGGGGCTTCGGGGTGAGCAGTTCTTC.

The CDR3 DNA is TGCGCCAGCAGCACCCCGGGACTAGCGCACCAAGAGACCCAGTACTTC. It yields the protein CASSTPGLAHQETQYF. The chain has TRBV4-1 and TRBJ2-5; TRBD2 aligns across 10 bases. The junction had 6 bases not matched to a gene; V was cut back by 5 bases and J by 0 bases. The germline V gene has CDR1 MGHRA and CDR2 YSYEKL. The CDR3 totals 16 residues.

The chain has TRBV5-1 and TRBJ2-6, with TRBD2 identical over 8 bases. The junction had 12 bases not matched to a gene; V was cut back by 0 bases and J by 4 bases. Germline-derived CDR1 and CDR2 are SGHRS and YFSETQ. The CDR3 spans 19 residues. The DNA for the CDR3 is TGCGCCAGCAGCTTGGCCGGTAGCGGGACCCGTTGGGGGGCCAACGTCCTGACTTTC. Residues: CASSLAGSGTRWGANVLTF. Full variable domain (outside the CDR3, taken from reference TRBV5-1 and TRBJ2-6): KAGVTQTPRYLIKTRGQQVTLSCSPISGHRSVSWYQQTPGQGLQFLFEYFSETQRNKGNFPGRFSGRQFSNSRSEMNVSTLELGDSALYLCASSLAGSGTRWGANVLTFGAGSRLTVL.

Only a few counts were recorded for this clonotype. V usage is TRBV11-2 and J usage is TRBJ2-5; D gene unclear. The CDR3 spans 15 residues. Germline V gives CDR1 SGHAT, CDR2 FQNNGV. V was cut by 4 bases and J by 5 bases, with 17 bases left in between. The chain's CDR3 is CASSSARGGAETQYF. CDR3 coding DNA: TGTGCCAGCAGCTCCGCCAGAGGCGGCGCTGAGACCCAGTACTTC.

This chain connects TRBV6-1 to TRBJ2-2; no clear D gene. The CDR3 spans 13 residues. V shed 1 base and J shed 5 bases, with 5 bases lying between them. Germline loops: CDR1 MNHNS, CDR2 SASEGT. CDR3 sequence: CASSEDWTGELFF. Written as DNA, the CDR3 is TGTGCCAGCAGTGAAGACTGGACCGGGGAGCTGTTTTTT.

This clonotype was observed at least ten times. The J gene is TRBJ2-7, the V gene TRBV7-6; D is unresolved. Germline V lookup: CDR1 SGHVS, CDR2 FNYEAQ. The CDR3 is 14 amino acids. V lost 5 bases to trimming and J lost 3 bases, with 14 bases between them. CDR3 sequence (DNA): TGTGCCAGCAGCCCTCAGACCTTGAACTACGAGCAGTACTTC. Its protein is CASSPQTLNYEQYF.

This clonotype was seen ten or more times. The rearrangement links TRBV20-1 to TRBJ1-6, with a weak D call TRBD1 (6 bases). CDR3 length: 17 residues. The germline V gene has CDR1 DFQATT and CDR2 SNEGSKA (reference sequence). V was clipped by 6 bases and J by 9 bases, with 27 bases between them. The CDR3 DNA is TGCAGTGCCAATGGGGGGGGACACCCTATCCGGGGTTCACCCCTCCACTTT. Translating it yields CSANGGGHPIRGSPLHF.

In its sample, this clonotype was seen many times. This chain joins TRBV7-9 and TRBJ2-7, with D unresolved. V shed 5 bases and J shed 0 bases, with 11 bases lying between them. This CDR3 region has 14 residues. Germline loops: CDR1 SEHNR, CDR2 FQNEAQ (reference sequence). The CDR3, as DNA: TGTGCCAGCAGCCCGCGGAAGAGCTCCTACGAGCAGTACTTC. Encoded protein: CASSPRKSSYEQYF.

Here the CDR3 DNA reads TGTGCCAGCAGTTCTCAGGGTCCCTACGAGCAGTACTTC. Its translation is CASSSQGPYEQYF. J is TRBJ2-7 and V is TRBV27; tentative D call: TRBD1 (5 bases). The germline V gene encodes CDR1 MNHEY and CDR2 SMNVEV (reference sequence). This CDR3 contains 13 residues. V was trimmed by 4 bases and J by 2 bases, leaving 9 bases between them.

This clonotype showed up many times. V usage is TRBV4-3 and J usage is TRBJ2-6; D is uncertain. The ends were cut back, 0 bases at V and 2 bases at J, with 8 bases in the middle. The V gene's germline CDR1 is LGHNA and CDR2 YSLEER. CDR3 length: 16 residues. CDR3 nucleotides: TGCGCCAGCAGCCAAGATGTTGGGGCTGGGGCCAACGTCCTGACTTTC. Encoded protein: CASSQDVGAGANVLTF.

In this sample, this clonotype turned up a few times. The V gene is TRBV6-1, the J gene TRBJ1-1, with D uncertain. In germline, CDR1 is MNHNS, CDR2 SASEGT. Trimming stripped 2 bases from V and 9 bases from J, with 16 bases between. This CDR3 is 14 amino acids long. The CDR3 bases are TGTGCCAGCAGTGAATACGCAGGAGTGCGGAAAGCTTTCTTT. The encoded protein is CASSEYAGVRKAFF.

Here the CDR3 reads CASSPDRGLETQYF. In DNA, the CDR3 is TGTGCCAGCTCACCGGACAGGGGGCTGGAGACCCAGTACTTC. J is TRBJ2-5 and V is TRBV18; 11 bases match TRBD1. CDR1 and CDR2 (germline): KGHSH, LQKENI. The CDR3 has 14 amino acids. J was trimmed by 5 bases and V by 3 bases; bases with no gene match: 2.

This clonotype was recorded a few times. This rearrangement joins TRBV4-1 to TRBJ1-4; a weak D match, TRBD1 (5 bases). The CDR3 totals 14 residues. Germline CDR1 MGHRA, CDR2 YSYEKL. Trimming pared 9 bases from V and 0 bases from J, leaving 11 bases between. The CDR3 region has the DNA TGCGCCAGTGGGACCGATGCAACTAATGAAAAACTGTTTTTT. It is translated as CASGTDATNEKLFF.

In its sample, this clonotype was seen many times. The chain carries TRBV7-2 and TRBJ2-3; D may be TRBD2 (5 bases). Trimming pared 7 bases from V and 1 base from J, leaving 15 bases between. This CDR3 region has 15 residues. The V gene's germline CDR1 is SGHTA and CDR2 FQGNSA. CDR3 DNA sequence: TGTGCCAGCACCCCCGACGCCGGGGGCACAGATACGCAGTATTTT. The encoded protein is CASTPDAGGTDTQYF.

This clonotype came up many times. V is TRBV7-2 and J is TRBJ2-1, with 11 bases matching TRBD2. Germline assignment: CDR1 SGHTA and CDR2 FQGNSA. The junction had 11 bases not matched to a gene; V was cut back by 6 bases and J by 7 bases. This CDR3 contains 16 residues. CDR3 coding DNA: TGTGCCAGCAGGCCGGGACTAGCGGTGGGGAGGAATGAGCAGTTCTTC. It is translated as CASRPGLAVGRNEQFF.

This clonotype was recorded a few times. V and J are TRBV2 and TRBJ1-4; possible D gene TRBD1, 5 bases. The length of the CDR3 is 14 residues. Germline V CDR1 and CDR2: SNHLY, FYNNEI. V dropped 6 bases and J dropped 6 bases, with 14 bases sitting between them. The CDR3 sequence: CASSGNRGDEKLFF. The DNA of the CDR3 is TGTGCCAGCAGCGGGAATCGGGGGGATGAAAAACTGTTTTTT.

This clonotype was counted between two and nine times. The rearrangement joins TRBV2 to TRBJ2-1; no definite D call. The V and J ends lost 11 bases and 6 bases respectively, with 14 bases between them. Looked up from germline, CDR1 is SNHLY and CDR2 is FYNNEI. The CDR3 consists of 12 residues. DNA of the CDR3: TGTGCCGGAGCAGAGGACCTCAATGAGCAGTTCTTC. Protein product: CAGAEDLNEQFF.

Many counts were recorded for this clonotype. The V and J genes are TRBV12-3 or TRBV12-4 and TRBJ2-7; no definite D call. V was pared by 6 bases and J by 6 bases, with 12 bases between. This CDR3 is built from 12 residues. The chain's CDR3 is CASSPLVAEQYF. The DNA for the CDR3 is TGTGCCAGCAGCCCGCTTGTGGCCGAGCAGTACTTC.

The sample holds a few counts of this clonotype. This chain uses TRBV7-9 with TRBJ2-7, with D perhaps TRBD1 (5 bases). The V and J ends lost 5 bases and 2 bases respectively, with 13 bases between them. The CDR3 consists of 14 residues. Germline CDR1 and CDR2: SEHNR and FQNEAQ (reference sequence). CDR3 sequence reads: CASSPQGRPYEQYF. The CDR3 nucleotides read TGTGCCAGCAGCCCGCAGGGAAGGCCCTACGAGCAGTACTTC.

In this sample, this clonotype turned up many times. This chain uses TRBV7-8 with TRBJ2-3; 7 nucleotides line up with TRBD1. V shed 4 bases and J 5 bases; nucleotides not matched to a gene: 6. The CDR3 runs 14 residues. CDR1 and CDR2 (germline): SGHVS, FQNEAQ. The CDR3 sequence is CASSSRQGRDTQYF. CDR3 nucleotides: TGTGCCAGCAGCTCGAGACAGGGAAGAGATACGCAGTATTTT. The full variable domain, rest sourced from reference TRBV7-8 and TRBJ2-3, is GAGVSQSPRYKVAKRGQDVALRCDPISGHVSLFWYQQALGQGPEFLTYFQNEAQLDKSGLPSDRFFAERPEGSVSTLKIQRTQQEDSAVYLCASSSRQGRDTQYFGPGTRLTVL.

There are a few counts of this clonotype. The J gene is TRBJ2-5, the V gene TRBV20-1, with 9 bases that match TRBD2. The CDR3 is 13 residues long. With 6 bases clipped from V and 5 bases from J, the junction kept 7 bases outside the gene matches. Germline V gene sequence: CDR1 DFQATT, CDR2 SNEGSKA (reference sequence). The CDR3 loop is CSAGGGAVETQYF. As DNA, the CDR3 is TGCAGTGCCGGCGGGGGGGCCGTTGAGACCCAGTACTTC.

This clonotype was seen repeatedly, ten times or more. The rearrangement links TRBV7-2 to TRBJ2-5, with 11 bases matching TRBD2. V lost 1 base and J lost 7; bases outside the gene matches: 8. This CDR3 spans 16 amino acids. Germline CDR1 reads SGHTA; CDR2 reads FQGNSA. CDR3 nucleotides: TGTGCCAGCAGCTTAGAACTAGCGGGAGCAAAAGGGACCCAGTACTTC. It encodes CASSLELAGAKGTQYF.

Only a few counts were recorded for this clonotype. The chain combines TRBV12-3 or TRBV12-4 with TRBJ2-1, with D perhaps TRBD2 (5 bases). Trimming took 6 bases from V and 6 from J, leaving 15 bases between them. The CDR3 is 14 residues long. This chain's CDR3 is CASSPADGGNEQFF. The CDR3 coding sequence is TGTGCCAGCAGCCCAGCTGACGGAGGCAATGAGCAGTTCTTC.

This clonotype was seen at least ten times. The junction departs from germline at one end; a sequencing error may be responsible. The chain has TRBV7-2 and TRBJ2-3; D not certain. This CDR3 spans 13 amino acids. Germline values: CDR1 SGHTA, CDR2 FQGNSA. The CDR3 DNA is TGTGCCAGCAGCTTAGGTAATAGAGTCATGGTGGATTTT. It translates to CASSLGNRVMVDF.

This clonotype was picked up a small number of times. This rearrangement joins TRBV4-1 to TRBJ2-5; perhaps TRBD2 as D (5 bases). The CDR3 runs 13 residues. The V gene's germline CDR1 is MGHRA and CDR2 YSYEKL. Trimming removed 5 bases from V and 7 bases from J, with 14 bases in between. The CDR3, as DNA: TGCGCCAGCAGCGGTAACGCCGCGGGGACCCAGTACTTC. The encoded protein is CASSGNAAGTQYF.